A selection of T cell receptor beta chains follows, all from one sample in a study of T cells in Graves' hyperthyroidism and ophthalmopathy. TCRdb analysed the multiplex PCR reads with MiXCR anew, one entry per CDR3 protein. The repertoire holds about 210,000 distinct CDR3 sequences, with approximately 16% as singletons. Sequences were obtained from blood. All receptors come from a man in his forties or fifties with Graves' hyperthyroidism. The CDR3 runs from the conserved cysteine through the conserved F or W. Fields, in order: V gene, clone size, D gene, J gene, CDR3 DNA, CDR3 protein. D genes are given only for firm matches. A clone size is listed for some rows: how often the clone was seen (once, few, many), or a class if it is expanded.

v_call: TRBV5-8
clone_size: few
d_call: TRBD1
j_call: TRBJ2-2
cdr3_nt: TGTGCCAGCAGCCTAGACAGGGGAGAATCCGGGGAGCTGTTTTTT
cdr3_aa: CASSLDRGESGELFF

v_call: TRBV5-1
clone_size: many
d_call: TRBD1
j_call: TRBJ1-1
cdr3_nt: TGCGCCAGCAGCCAAGGACAGGGATGGGGCACTGAAGCTTTCTTT
cdr3_aa: CASSQGQGWGTEAFF

v_call: TRBV29-1
clone_size: many
d_call: TRBD1
j_call: TRBJ2-7
cdr3_nt: TGCAGCGTGAGGACAGGGAACTCCTACGAGCAGTACTTC
cdr3_aa: CSVRTGNSYEQYF

v_call: TRBV6-1
clone_size: many
d_call: .
j_call: TRBJ1-1
cdr3_nt: TGTGCCAGCGGTCGGATGAACACTGAAGCTTTCTTT
cdr3_aa: CASGRMNTEAFF

v_call: TRBV28
clone_size: .
d_call: TRBD1
j_call: TRBJ2-7
cdr3_nt: TGTGCCAGCAGTAACTTGGGGGGACAGGGAACCTACGAGCAGTACTTC
cdr3_aa: CASSNLGGQGTYEQYF

v_call: TRBV19
clone_size: .
d_call: TRBD1
j_call: TRBJ1-6
cdr3_nt: TGTGCCAGTAGTGGACAGGGTGTTAATTCACCCCTCCACTTT
cdr3_aa: CASSGQGVNSPLHF

v_call: TRBV7-3
clone_size: many
d_call: .
j_call: TRBJ2-3
cdr3_nt: TGTGCCAGCAGCTTCCTTTCTGGCACAGATACGCAGTATTTT
cdr3_aa: CASSFLSGTDTQYF

v_call: TRBV29-1
clone_size: few
d_call: .
j_call: TRBJ2-2
cdr3_nt: TGCAGCGTTGAGCCGGGGACCGGGGAGCTGTTTTTT
cdr3_aa: CSVEPGTGELFF

v_call: TRBV7-8
clone_size: many
d_call: .
j_call: TRBJ2-3
cdr3_nt: TGTGCCAGCAGCTTAGTGCGGGGACGCACAGATACGCAGTATTTT
cdr3_aa: CASSLVRGRTDTQYF

v_call: TRBV3-1
clone_size: .
d_call: .
j_call: TRBJ2-5
cdr3_nt: TGTGCCAGCAGCCAAGTGGCGGAGACCCAGTACTTC
cdr3_aa: CASSQVAETQYF

v_call: TRBV12-3/TRBV12-4
clone_size: many
d_call: .
j_call: TRBJ2-3
cdr3_nt: TGTGCCAGCAGTTCCCCCTACACGCAGTATTTT
cdr3_aa: CASSSPYTQYF

v_call: TRBV28
clone_size: .
d_call: .
j_call: TRBJ2-2
cdr3_nt: TGTGCCAGCACCTTGGCAGCTCCCACCGGGGAGCTGTTTTTT
cdr3_aa: CASTLAAPTGELFF

v_call: TRBV5-5
clone_size: many
d_call: .
j_call: TRBJ2-2
cdr3_nt: TGTGCCAGCAGGCCAGGGGGGCGAGTCACCGGGGAGCTGTTTTTT
cdr3_aa: CASRPGGRVTGELFF

v_call: TRBV6-1
clone_size: many
d_call: .
j_call: TRBJ1-1
cdr3_nt: TGTGCCAGCAGTCCAGGGAGGACTGAAGCTTTCTTT
cdr3_aa: CASSPGRTEAFF

v_call: TRBV12-5
clone_size: many
d_call: .
j_call: TRBJ2-1
cdr3_nt: TGTGCTAGTGGTCCCTCCGGTGGTGAGCAGTTCTTC
cdr3_aa: CASGPSGGEQFF

v_call: TRBV20-1
clone_size: many
d_call: TRBD2
j_call: TRBJ2-7
cdr3_nt: TGCAGTGCTAGAGATGGGACTAGCGGGGGGTTTTCCGCCTACGAGCAGTACTTC
cdr3_aa: CSARDGTSGGFSAYEQYF

v_call: TRBV12-3/TRBV12-4
clone_size: many
d_call: TRBD2
j_call: TRBJ2-3
cdr3_nt: TGTGCCAGCAGTTTTTCCGGGGGGGCAGATACGCAGTATTTT
cdr3_aa: CASSFSGGADTQYF

v_call: TRBV6-2/TRBV6-3
clone_size: few
d_call: TRBD2
j_call: TRBJ2-1
cdr3_nt: TGTGCCAGCAGTAGGACTAGCGGCTCCTACAATGAGCAGTTCTTC
cdr3_aa: CASSRTSGSYNEQFF

v_call: TRBV7-8
clone_size: .
d_call: .
j_call: TRBJ2-7
cdr3_nt: TGTGCCAGCAGCCCGGACCGATTTAGGGGATACGAGCAGTACTTC
cdr3_aa: CASSPDRFRGYEQYF